These T cell receptor beta chains were read from a single sample in a study of T cell changes during pregnancy in multiple sclerosis. Clones were sequenced by immunoSEQ multiplex PCR, and TCRdb holds only the in-frame ones, with some missing. The data show around 71,000 clones, over 85% seen once. The sequenced sample was peripheral blood, obtained in the third trimester of pregnancy. Receptor source: a female donor with multiple sclerosis, enrolled in a pregnancy study. Each CDR3 is given with its conserved first and last residue. The order of the fields is V gene, J gene, D gene, clone size, CDR3 protein, CDR3 DNA. The D gene is left open where the match is weak. Expanded clones get a size class; other rows say once, few or many, or leave the size out.

TRBV2	TRBJ2-3	-	-	CASRKNGQTSTDTQYF	TGTGCCAGCAGAAAAAATGGACAGACGTCCACAGATACGCAGTATTTT
TRBV7-3	TRBJ1-1	-	-	CASSLLTGSMSEAFF	TGTGCCAGCAGCTTATTGACAGGTAGTATGTCTGAAGCTTTCTTT
TRBV28	TRBJ1-5	TRBD1	-	CASSLPQGGGQPQHF	TGTGCCAGCAGTTTACCACAGGGGGGAGGGCAGCCCCAGCATTTT
TRBV28	TRBJ1-2	-	once	CASSLSQGMYGYTF	TGTGCCAGCAGTTTAAGCCAGGGGATGTATGGCTACACCTTC
TRBV27	TRBJ1-2	-	few	CASSSTPTESGYTF	TGTGCCAGCAGTTCAACCCCGACAGAAAGTGGCTACACCTTC
TRBV9	TRBJ2-1	TRBD2	-	CASSVGGGSWNEQFF	TGTGCCAGCAGCGTAGGGGGGGGTAGTTGGAATGAGCAGTTCTTC
TRBV6-5	TRBJ1-1	-	-	CASYRQANTEAFF	TGTGCCAGTTATCGACAGGCAAACACTGAAGCTTTCTTT
TRBV5-4	TRBJ2-3	TRBD2	-	CASSSASGSSSTDTQYF	TGTGCCAGCAGCTCCGCTAGCGGGAGTTCCAGCACAGATACGCAGTATTTT
TRBV4-1	TRBJ2-3	-	-	CASSHSQRWRDPGDTQYF	TGCGCCAGCAGCCATTCTCAAAGGTGGCGGGACCCCGGAGATACGCAGTATTTT
TRBV6-1	TRBJ1-4	-	-	CASSAGPTNEKLFF	TGTGCCAGCAGCGCGGGGCCAACTAATGAAAAACTGTTTTTT
TRBV6-4	TRBJ1-1	-	-	CASSKFGGLLNTEAFF	TGTGCCAGCAGTAAATTCGGGGGGCTCCTGAACACTGAAGCTTTCTTT
TRBV29-1	TRBJ2-7	-	-	CSVEGGDLYIEQYF	TGCAGCGTTGAAGGGGGAGACCTCTACATCGAGCAGTACTTC
TRBV5-1	TRBJ1-1	-	-	CASSRTYGSNTEAFF	TGCGCCAGCAGCCGGACATATGGCAGTAACACTGAAGCTTTCTTT
TRBV5-1	TRBJ2-3	TRBD1	-	CASSPGQGATDTQYF	TGCGCCAGCAGCCCGGGACAGGGGGCCACAGATACGCAGTATTTT
TRBV5-1	TRBJ1-1	TRBD1	-	CASSFSQGAMNTEAFF	TGCGCCAGCAGCTTCTCTCAGGGGGCCATGAACACTGAAGCTTTCTTT
TRBV5-1	TRBJ2-4	TRBD2	-	CASSLEGLAEKNIQYF	TGCGCCAGCAGCCTCGAGGGACTAGCGGAGAAAAACATTCAGTACTTC
TRBV4-2	TRBJ2-2	TRBD1	-	CASSRQGDTGELFF	TGTGCCAGCAGCCGTCAGGGGGACACCGGGGAGCTGTTTTTT
TRBV9	TRBJ1-4	-	once	CASSVEAGREKLFF	TGTGCCAGCAGCGTAGAGGCAGGAAGGGAAAAACTGTTTTTT
TRBV5-1	TRBJ2-7	TRBD1	-	CASSPGQGSDEQYF	TGCGCCAGCAGCCCTGGACAGGGCAGCGACGAGCAGTACTTC
TRBV5-1	TRBJ1-5	-	-	CARRTGSNQPQHF	TGCGCCAGGAGAACGGGTAGCAATCAGCCCCAGCATTTT
TRBV7-9	TRBJ2-5	-	-	CASSPWSSEETQYF	TGTGCCAGCAGCCCCTGGTCCTCAGAAGAGACCCAGTACTTC
TRBV2	TRBJ2-2	-	-	CASSVTLSGELFF	TGTGCCAGCAGCGTAACTTTGTCCGGGGAGCTGTTTTTT
TRBV25-1	TRBJ1-1	-	-	CASRLRNTEAFF	TGTGCCAGCAGGCTCAGGAACACTGAAGCTTTCTTT
TRBV19	TRBJ1-5	-	-	CASSPGRGDQPQHF	TGTGCCAGTAGTCCCGGCAGGGGAGATCAGCCCCAGCATTTT
TRBV11-2	TRBJ1-3	-	-	CASSLNRGNTIYF	TGTGCCAGCAGCCTTAACAGGGGAAACACCATATATTTT
TRBV10-2	TRBJ2-2	TRBD2	few	CASRTGGGNTGELFF	TGCGCCAGCAGAACCGGCGGGGGGAACACCGGGGAGCTGTTTTTT
TRBV10-2	TRBJ1-5	-	once	CASSETGGYNQPQHF	TGCGCCAGCAGTGAAACGGGGGGGTACAATCAGCCCCAGCATTTT
TRBV30	TRBJ2-1	-	-	CAWSVGTYNEQFF	TGTGCCTGGAGTGTAGGGACATACAATGAGCAGTTCTTC
TRBV5-4	TRBJ2-1	-	-	CASSSSDLDYEQFF	TGTGCCAGCAGCTCGAGCGATCTAGACTATGAGCAGTTCTTC
TRBV2	TRBJ2-1	TRBD1	once	CASSWDRYNEQFF	TGTGCCAGCAGTTGGGACAGATACAATGAGCAGTTCTTC
TRBV5-4	TRBJ2-1	-	-	CASSPRQEAGEQFF	TGTGCCAGCAGCCCCCGGCAGGAAGCGGGTGAGCAGTTCTTC
TRBV6-1	TRBJ1-4	TRBD1	-	CASSGDRGKEKLFF	TGTGCCAGCAGTGGGGACAGGGGGAAGGAAAAACTGTTTTTT
TRBV29-1	TRBJ1-1	-	-	CSVDLTLGAFF	TGCAGCGTTGATCTCACCCTAGGAGCTTTCTTT
TRBV30	TRBJ1-1	-	-	CAWNIAALLSNTEAFF	TGTGCCTGGAATATAGCAGCCCTATTATCGAACACTGAAGCTTTCTTT
TRBV2	TRBJ1-4	TRBD1	-	CASKAGGLEKLFF	TGTGCCAGCAAGGCAGGGGGTTTGGAAAAACTGTTTTTT
TRBV6-1	TRBJ2-2	TRBD2	-	CASSEGLAGGNTGELFF	TGTGCCAGCAGTGAAGGGCTAGCGGGAGGAAACACCGGGGAGCTGTTTTTT
TRBV18	TRBJ1-1	TRBD1	-	CASSRETGDVTEAFF	TGTGCCAGCTCACGGGAGACAGGGGATGTCACTGAAGCTTTCTTT
TRBV19	TRBJ2-7	TRBD1	-	CASSRNRGGGQYF	TGTGCCAGTAGCAGGAACAGGGGTGGCGGGCAGTACTTC
TRBV5-1	TRBJ1-1	-	-	CASRRGRDTEAFF	TGCGCCAGCCGGAGAGGTAGAGACACTGAAGCTTTCTTT
TRBV5-6	TRBJ2-2	TRBD1	-	CASSLARGLMMNTGELFF	TGTGCCAGCAGCTTGGCTAGGGGGCTCATGATGAACACCGGGGAGCTGTTTTTT
TRBV19	TRBJ2-5	-	-	CASSIVSGQTQETQYF	TGTGCCAGTAGTATAGTCTCAGGACAGACTCAAGAGACCCAGTACTTC
TRBV18	TRBJ2-1	-	-	CASSPRAGLRVGWTPPFF	TGTGCCAGCTCACCACGAGCAGGACTAAGGGTAGGTTGGACCCCGCCGTTCTTC
TRBV19	TRBJ1-5	TRBD1	once	CASSIVGQGPDAQHF	TGTGCCAGTAGTATAGTAGGACAGGGGCCCGACGCCCAGCATTTT
TRBV10-3	TRBJ2-1	TRBD2	-	CAITNGLAGGNEQFF	TGTGCCATCACCAACGGACTAGCGGGAGGGAATGAGCAGTTCTTC
TRBV7-9	TRBJ2-7	-	once	CASSIEGEQYF	TGTGCCAGCAGCATCGAGGGCGAGCAGTACTTC